The rows below give T cell receptor beta chains drawn from one sample of a study of blood T cell repertoires in COVID-19. The method was immunoSEQ multiplex PCR; TCRdb's version includes in-frame clones alone and lacks a portion of them. The top ten hold roughly 3.4% of the sample, which has 150,000 to 200,000 clones, roughly 86% seen once. Sequencing used peripheral blood. These receptors originate from a man between 65 and 80 years old with acute or convalescent COVID-19. CDR3s include the opening cysteine and the closing phenylalanine or tryptophan. The D gene is left open where the match is weak. Clone size, where shown, is once, few, many, or a class for clones that have expanded.

j_call	d_call	v_call	clone_size	cdr3_aa	cdr3_nt
TRBJ1-1	-	TRBV29-1	-	CSVVGTGGGGTEAFF	TGCAGCGTTGTGGGAACGGGGGGCGGTGGCACTGAAGCTTTCTTT
TRBJ1-1	-	TRBV13	-	CASSLGVGPEAFF	TGTGCCAGCAGCTTGGGAGTCGGACCTGAAGCTTTCTTT
TRBJ2-5	TRBD2	TRBV5-1	-	CASSLLAAGGVETQYF	TGCGCCAGCAGCTTATTAGCGGCCGGGGGGGTAGAGACCCAGTACTTC
TRBJ1-5	TRBD1	TRBV12-5	-	CASGQGTGGWNQPQHF	TGTGCTAGTGGCCAAGGGACAGGGGGATGGAATCAGCCCCAGCATTTT
TRBJ2-3	-	TRBV7-2	-	CASSLPWPQYF	TGTGCCAGCAGCCTTCCCTGGCCGCAGTATTTT
TRBJ2-1	TRBD2	TRBV5-1	-	CASSLSSGSYNEQFF	TGCGCCAGCAGCTTGTCTAGCGGATCCTACAATGAGCAGTTCTTC
TRBJ2-3	TRBD1	TRBV4-2	-	CASSPRQGPDTQYF	TGTGCCAGCAGCCCTCGACAGGGTCCAGATACGCAGTATTTT
TRBJ2-7	-	TRBV9	-	CASSPGDKQYEQYF	TGTGCCAGCAGTCCAGGGGACAAACAATACGAGCAGTACTTC
TRBJ1-2	TRBD1	TRBV5-8	-	CASSSTPGQIFYGYTF	TGTGCCAGCAGCTCGACGCCGGGACAGATTTTCTATGGCTACACCTTC
TRBJ2-1	-	TRBV3-1/TRBV3-2	-	CASSQQFSNEQFF	TGTGCCAGCAGCCAACAATTTTCCAATGAGCAGTTCTTC
TRBJ2-7	-	TRBV7-9	-	CASSLQGGGYEQYF	TGTGCCAGCAGCTTACAAGGGGGTGGTTACGAGCAGTACTTC
TRBJ1-1	-	TRBV6-5	-	CASRNKGAAHTEAFF	TGTGCCAGCAGAAATAAAGGCGCGGCCCACACTGAAGCTTTCTTT
TRBJ1-4	-	TRBV5-8	-	CASSLYGRGGNEKLFF	TGTGCCAGCAGCTTATACGGTCGGGGGGGGAATGAAAAACTGTTTTTT
TRBJ2-7	TRBD2	TRBV27	-	CASSLWGLAYEQYF	TGTGCCAGCAGTTTATGGGGACTAGCCTACGAGCAGTACTTC
TRBJ2-1	TRBD2	TRBV15	-	CATRKREGDNEQFF	TGTGCCACCAGAAAGCGGGAAGGGGACAATGAGCAGTTCTTC
TRBJ2-2	-	TRBV2	-	CASSFVGGTGELFF	TGTGCCAGCAGTTTCGTGGGGGGAACCGGGGAGCTGTTTTTT
TRBJ2-3	-	TRBV10-3	-	CAIRGDPDTQYF	TGTGCCATCCGCGGGGACCCAGATACGCAGTATTTT
TRBJ2-7	TRBD1	TRBV5-5	-	CASSFGVPGQGGSGGGLYF	TGTGCCAGCAGCTTTGGGGTCCCGGGACAGGGCGGGAGTGGAGGAGGCCTGTACTTC
TRBJ1-2	-	TRBV3-1/TRBV3-2	-	CASSQGGRDGYTF	TGTGCCAGCAGCCAAGGTGGGAGGGACGGCTACACCTTC
TRBJ2-7	-	TRBV18	-	CASSPYTGEQYF	TGTGCCAGCTCACCTTATACGGGTGAGCAGTACTTC
TRBJ2-1	TRBD2	TRBV15	-	CATSRGGEGAYNEQFF	TGTGCCACCAGCAGAGGGGGGGAGGGTGCCTACAATGAGCAGTTCTTC
TRBJ1-5	-	TRBV10-1	-	CASSETQFNQPQHF	TGCGCCAGCAGTGAGACACAGTTCAATCAGCCCCAGCATTTT
TRBJ2-3	TRBD1	TRBV6-5	-	CASSYRDRGTYTQYF	TGTGCCAGCAGTTACAGGGACAGGGGGACCTATACGCAGTATTTT
TRBJ1-5	TRBD1	TRBV28	-	CASSSHSGTGGNSNQPQHF	TGTGCCAGCAGTTCCCACTCCGGGACAGGGGGTAATAGCAATCAGCCCCAGCATTTT
TRBJ2-3	-	TRBV11-2	-	CASSIGGLTDTQYF	TGTGCCAGCAGCATCGGGGGTCTCACAGATACGCAGTATTTT
TRBJ2-5	TRBD1	TRBV3-1/TRBV3-2	-	CAVRKQGALETQYF	TGTGCCGTCAGAAAACAGGGGGCGCTTGAGACCCAGTACTTC
TRBJ1-4	TRBD1	TRBV5-1	-	CASSPRGGQGDEKLFF	TGCGCCAGCAGCCCGCGTGGTGGGCAGGGGGATGAAAAACTGTTTTTT
TRBJ1-5	-	TRBV19	once	CASSLPSQGNQPQHF	TGTGCCAGTAGTCTGCCCTCACAGGGCAATCAGCCCCAGCATTTT
TRBJ1-5	-	TRBV4-1	once	CASSQVGEGQPQHF	TGCGCCAGCAGCCAAGTAGGGGAGGGTCAGCCCCAGCATTTT
TRBJ1-2	-	TRBV18	-	CASSPSVVEETNYGYTF	TGTGCCAGCTCACCGAGTGTAGTGGAGGAAACTAACTATGGCTACACCTTC
TRBJ1-1	-	TRBV11-2	-	CASSPSLLAAEAFF	TGTGCCAGCAGCCCATCCCTCCTGGCGGCTGAAGCTTTCTTT
TRBJ2-4	TRBD1	TRBV5-1	-	CASSGGQGKNIQYF	TGCGCCAGCAGCGGGGGACAGGGGAAAAACATTCAGTACTTC
TRBJ2-3	TRBD2	TRBV19	-	CASRSGTSGFTDTQYF	TGTGCCAGCAGATCGGGGACTAGCGGTTTCACAGATACGCAGTATTTT
TRBJ1-2	TRBD1	TRBV28	-	CASRRPGQANYGYTF	TGTGCCAGCAGGCGTCCGGGACAGGCTAACTATGGCTACACCTTC
TRBJ2-1	TRBD1	TRBV15	-	CATSIWTGGLFF	TGTGCCACCAGCATATGGACAGGGGGCCTGTTCTTC
TRBJ1-3	-	TRBV7-2	-	CASSSGQPGNTIYF	TGTGCCAGCAGCTCTGGACAGCCTGGAAACACCATATATTTT
TRBJ2-7	TRBD2	TRBV5-1	-	CASSSYGEGQGVQYF	TGCGCCAGCAGCTCCTATGGGGAGGGCCAGGGAGTGCAGTACTTC
TRBJ2-7	TRBD2	TRBV20-1	-	CSARDPRGAYEQYF	TGCAGTGCTCGTGACCCGCGGGGGGCCTACGAGCAGTACTTC
TRBJ2-7	TRBD2	TRBV4-1	-	CASTLNPGGSYEQYF	TGCGCCAGCACCCTTAACCCGGGGGGGTCCTACGAGCAGTACTTC
TRBJ2-1	TRBD2	TRBV6-5	-	CASRSSGSNEQFF	TGTGCCAGCAGATCTAGCGGGAGCAATGAGCAGTTCTTC
TRBJ2-1	-	TRBV9	-	CASSVAQGRNEQFF	TGTGCCAGCAGCGTAGCCCAGGGGAGAAATGAGCAGTTCTTC
TRBJ2-5	TRBD2	TRBV28	few	CASSSGKRGGRETQYF	TGTGCCAGCAGTTCGGGAAAGCGGGGGGGCCGGGAGACCCAGTACTTC
TRBJ2-7	-	TRBV5-6	-	CASSTWTKPYEQYF	TGTGCCAGCAGCACTTGGACTAAGCCCTACGAGCAGTACTTC
TRBJ2-1	TRBD2	TRBV2	-	CASKRGPTRNEQFF	TGTGCCAGCAAGCGGGGGCCCACAAGGAATGAGCAGTTCTTC
TRBJ1-1	-	TRBV18	-	CASSPPQPSRGAFF	TGTGCCAGCTCACCACCGCAGCCCTCACGGGGAGCTTTCTTT
TRBJ1-1	-	TRBV3-1/TRBV3-2	once	CASSQVGTAAFF	TGTGCCAGCAGCCAAGTCGGGACTGCAGCTTTCTTT
TRBJ1-1	TRBD1	TRBV5-1	-	CASSGQGQGNTEAFF	TGCGCCAGCAGCGGCCAGGGACAGGGGAACACTGAAGCTTTCTTT
TRBJ2-3	-	TRBV10-1	-	CASSERRGGGNTQYF	TGCGCCAGCAGTGAACGGAGAGGGGGGGGGAATACGCAGTATTTT
TRBJ1-6	-	TRBV4-3	once	CASSPTGEDNSPLHF	TGCGCCAGCAGCCCGACAGGAGAAGATAATTCACCCCTCCACTTT
TRBJ2-7	-	TRBV6-1	-	CASSDGSTAYEQYF	TGTGCCAGCAGTGATGGTTCGACAGCCTACGAGCAGTACTTC
TRBJ2-7	-	TRBV7-2	-	CASSPSSSEQYF	TGTGCCAGCAGCCCTAGTTCCAGCGAGCAGTACTTC
TRBJ2-2	-	TRBV7-3	-	CASSLTRGTAGELFF	TGTGCCAGCAGCTTAACTCGGGGGACAGCCGGGGAGCTGTTTTTT
TRBJ2-7	TRBD1	TRBV19	-	CASSARRDRNYEQYF	TGTGCCAGTAGTGCCCGTAGGGACAGAAACTACGAGCAGTACTTC